One sample yielded the 32 T cell receptor beta chains listed below, sequenced in a study of early T cells in non-severe SARS-CoV-2 infection. TCRdb recomputed calls from the 5' RACE reads with MiXCR, one row per CDR3 protein. The table lists about 69,000 distinct CDR3 sequences, 3.5% to 6% of them singletons. This material consisted of whole blood, taken at baseline. The source is an adult who was a healthcare worker with PCR-confirmed SARS-CoV-2 infection or an uninfected control (not recorded which). The donor label of this sample is uncertain.

This clonotype was observed at least ten times. The chain recombines TRBV2 with TRBJ2-3; 13 nucleotides align to TRBD2. The ends lost 7 bases at V and 1 base at J; junction bases unmatched: 2. There are 15 residues in the CDR3. The germline V gene encodes CDR1 SNHLY and CDR2 FYNNEI. The CDR3 sequence: CASNGLAGGTDTQYF. The CDR3 DNA is TGTGCCAGCAATGGACTAGCGGGGGGCACAGATACGCAGTATTTT. The whole variable domain, remainder taken from reference TRBV2 and TRBJ2-3, is EPEVTQTPSHQVTQMGQEVILRCVPISNHLYFYWYRQILGQKVEFLVSFYNNEISEKSEIFDDQFSVERPDGSNFTLKIRSTKLEDSAMYFCASNGLAGGTDTQYFGPGTRLTVL.

This clonotype was observed at least ten times. V usage is TRBV7-6 and J usage is TRBJ2-7; D uncertain. Deletions cut 1 base from V and 0 bases from J, with 4 bases between. CDR1 is SGHVS, CDR2 FNYEAQ, per germline. CDR3 size: 13 residues. The CDR3 DNA sequence: TGTGCCAGCAGCTTAGACACCTCCTACGAGCAGTACTTC. As protein: CASSLDTSYEQYF.

This clonotype was seen more than once but under ten times. V gene TRBV6-2 or TRBV6-3 combines with J gene TRBJ1-6; D call uncertain. Between the trimmed V and J ends, which lost 6 bases and 16 bases, there was a span of 13 bases. The CDR3 totals 11 residues. Looked up from germline, CDR1 is MNHEY and CDR2 is SVGEGT. The CDR3: CASSARLTLHF. CDR3 coding DNA: TGTGCCAGCAGCGCGCGTCTTACACTCCACTTT.

Ten or more counts support this clonotype. This sequence joins TRBV12-5 and TRBJ1-1; D is ambiguous. Deletions cut 5 bases from V and 2 bases from J, with 21 bases between. This CDR3 has 17 amino acids. CDR1 and CDR2 from the germline V gene are LGHNT and FRNRAP. Here the CDR3 DNA reads TGTGCTAGTGGTCCGAAAGACTTCCTCCTCTCCAACACTGAAGCTTTCTTT. Protein: CASGPKDFLLSNTEAFF.

At least ten counts were recorded for this clonotype. V gene TRBV24-1 combines with J gene TRBJ2-1; D might be TRBD1 or TRBD2, each matching 5 bases. The V gene lost 4 bases and the J gene lost 1 base, with 13 bases spanning the gap. The CDR3 totals 16 residues. In germline, CDR1 is KGHDR, CDR2 SFDVKD. The CDR3 nucleotides read TGTGCCACCAGTGACCCTGAGGGACGGTCCTACAATGAGCAGTTCTTC. Translated, it gives CATSDPEGRSYNEQFF.

This clonotype has just a few counts. J is TRBJ1-4 and V is TRBV29-1; D is undetermined. V gave up 5 bases and J gave up 8 bases, with 21 bases separating them. CDR3 length equals 15 residues. Germline assignment: CDR1 SQVTM and CDR2 ANQGSEA. The CDR3 is CSVTTETLGNEKLFF. The DNA of the CDR3 is TGCAGCGTTACTACAGAGACCCTAGGAAACGAAAAACTGTTTTTT. The whole variable domain, remainder taken from reference TRBV29-1 and TRBJ1-4, is SAVISQKPSRDICQRGTSLTIQCQVDSQVTMMFWYRQQPGQSLTLIATANQGSEATYESGFVIDKFPISRPNLTFSTLTVSNMSPEDSSIYLCSVTTETLGNEKLFFGSGTQLSVL.

This clonotype was detected many times. This chain connects TRBV29-1 to TRBJ2-3, with a weak D call TRBD1 (6 bases). With 6 bases removed from V and 3 bases from J, the gap between germline ends came to 13 bases. Germline CDR1 SQVTM, CDR2 ANQGSEA. The CDR3 has 13 residues. DNA for the CDR3: TGCAGCGTAAGTGTGACAGGTACAGATACGCAGTATTTT. The encoded protein is CSVSVTGTDTQYF.

This clonotype was detected only a few times. The rearrangement links TRBV12-3 or TRBV12-4 to TRBJ2-1; 9 bases map to TRBD1. The CDR3 extends over 14 amino acids. Trimming took 5 bases from V and 4 from J; bases not matched to a gene: 3. CDR3 nucleotides: TGTGCCAGCAGTACGGGACAGGGTTACAATGAGCAGTTCTTC. This gives the protein CASSTGQGYNEQFF.

The chain joins TRBV11-2 to TRBJ2-1, with a weak D call TRBD2 (5 bases). V was shortened by 5 bases and J by 8 bases, with 13 bases between the two germline ends. The CDR3 has 13 residues. Germline loops: CDR1 SGHAT, CDR2 FQNNGV. The CDR3: CASSPPSSHEQFF. CDR3 nucleotide sequence: TGTGCCAGCAGCCCCCCTAGCTCCCATGAGCAGTTCTTC.

This clonotype was observed at least ten times. The genes are TRBV7-3 and TRBJ1-1; no clear D. Germline CDR1 is SGHTA and CDR2 is FQGTGA. The CDR3 is 14 residues long. The V gene lost 1 base and the J gene lost 5 bases, with 11 bases spanning the gap. The CDR3 loop is CASSLKAGSTEAFF. In nucleotides, the CDR3 is TGTGCCAGCAGCTTAAAGGCAGGATCAACTGAAGCTTTCTTT.

The sample holds many counts of this clonotype. This sequence joins TRBV29-1 and TRBJ1-5; no firm D call. The CDR3 totals 10 residues. Trimming removed 0 bases at V and 6 bases at J, with 0 bases between. CDR1 is SQVTM, CDR2 ANQGSEA, per germline. CDR3 sequence (DNA): TGCAGCGTTGAAGATCAGCCCCAGCATTTT. Protein product: CSVEDQPQHF.

This clonotype occurred a few times. CDR3 nucleotide sequence: TGTGCCAGCACGGGACACCAGAGCTCCTACGAGCAGTACTTC. Protein: CASTGHQSSYEQYF. The chain carries TRBV2 and TRBJ2-7, with D perhaps TRBD1 (6 bases). Germline V gives CDR1 SNHLY, CDR2 FYNNEI. Trimming removed 7 bases from V and 0 bases from J, with 13 bases in between. The CDR3 extends over 14 amino acids.

This clonotype has a handful of counts. This sequence joins TRBV20-1 and TRBJ1-3; D remains unclear. V lost 6 bases and J 3 bases, leaving 6 bases between the germline ends. Germline CDR1 DFQATT, CDR2 SNEGSKA (reference sequence). This CDR3 has 11 amino acids. CDR3 sequence (DNA): TGCAGTGCACGGGGTGGAAACACCATATATTTT. Amino acid sequence: CSARGGNTIYF.

This clonotype was detected a few times. This rearrangement joins TRBV7-2 to TRBJ1-5; D remains ambiguous. V was pared by 1 base and J by 7 bases, with 8 bases between. Germline CDR1 SGHTA, CDR2 FQGNSA. CDR3 size: 13 residues. The CDR3: CASSLEGGQPQHF. As DNA, the CDR3 is TGTGCCAGCAGCTTAGAGGGAGGGCAGCCCCAGCATTTT.

This clonotype was seen at least ten times. The V call is TRBV5-5, the J call TRBJ1-3; tentatively, D is TRBD1 (6 bases). V lost 2 bases, J lost 0 bases, and 6 bases lay in between. There are 14 residues in the CDR3. Germline V gene sequence: CDR1 SGHKS, CDR2 YYEKEE (reference sequence). CDR3 bases: TGTGCCAGCAGCTTAGGGGGCTCTGGAAACACCATATATTTT. Protein product: CASSLGGSGNTIYF.

This clonotype was observed a few times. The chain combines TRBV7-6 with TRBJ1-5, with D possibly TRBD1 on 5 matching bases. With 0 bases removed from V and 2 bases from J, the gap between germline ends came to 14 bases. Germline lookup yields CDR1 SGHVS and CDR2 FNYEAQ. The CDR3 is 17 amino acids. The CDR3 coding sequence is TGTGCCAGCAGCTTAGCGGCAGGGACTATAGGCAATCAGCCCCAGCATTTT. Protein: CASSLAAGTIGNQPQHF.

The chain combines TRBV30 with TRBJ2-4; 8 nucleotides align to TRBD2. The J segment lost 7 bases and the V segment lost 5 bases, leaving 1 base of the junction unmatched. The CDR3 is 11 residues long. Germline CDR1 reads GTSNPN; CDR2 reads SVGIG (reference sequence). The CDR3 nucleotides are TGTGCCTGGGCGGGGGGCAACATTCAGTACTTC. It encodes CAWAGGNIQYF. The full variable domain, in which reference TRBV30 and TRBJ2-4 provide the parts outside the CDR3, is SQTIHQWPATLVQPVGSPLSLECTVEGTSNPNLYWYRQAAGRGLQLLFYSVGIGQISSEVPQNLSASRPQDRQFILSSKKLLLSDSGFYLCAWAGGNIQYFGAGTRLSVL.

The chain is built from TRBV3-1 and TRBJ1-1; weak D call: TRBD1 (5 bases). V was cut by 3 bases and J by 1 base, with 12 bases left in between. CDR1 and CDR2 from the germline V gene are LGHDT and YNNKEL (reference sequence). The CDR3 sequence is 15 residues long. The CDR3 reads CASSHLRGANTEAFF. As DNA, the CDR3 is TGTGCCAGCAGCCATCTAAGGGGCGCGAACACTGAAGCTTTCTTT.

The sample holds many counts of this clonotype. The rearrangement uses TRBV20-1 and TRBJ1-6; D is unresolved. Germline V gene sequence: CDR1 DFQATT, CDR2 SNEGSKA (reference sequence). This CDR3 spans 15 amino acids. V was trimmed by 6 bases and J by 1 base, leaving 13 bases between them. The CDR3 region is CSASGRVSYNSPLHF. The CDR3 nucleotides are TGCAGTGCCAGTGGGCGGGTGTCCTATAATTCACCCCTCCACTTT.

The V and J genes are TRBV19 and TRBJ2-2; 7 bases are a match to TRBD1. The CDR3 contains 16 residues. J lost 1 base, V lost 5 bases, and 7 bases had no gene match. Germline CDR1 and CDR2: LNHDA and SQIVND (reference sequence). CDR3 in amino acids: CASSWETGMNTGELFF. CDR3 nucleotide sequence: TGTGCCAGTAGTTGGGAGACAGGGATGAACACCGGGGAGCTGTTTTTT. The whole variable domain, filled in from reference TRBV19 and TRBJ2-2, reads DGGITQSPKYLFRKEGQNVTLSCEQNLNHDAMYWYRQDPGQGLRLIYYSQIVNDFQKGDIAEGYSVSREKKESFPLTVTSAQKNPTAFYLCASSWETGMNTGELFFGEGSRLTVL.

The rearrangement uses TRBV7-2 and TRBJ2-5; tentatively, D is TRBD1 or TRBD2 (6 bases each). V shed 1 base and J shed 4 bases, with 13 bases lying between them. Germline V CDR1 and CDR2: SGHTA, FQGNSA. This CDR3 comprises 15 residues. DNA of the CDR3: TGTGCCAGCAGCTTAGTGAGGGGGGCCGCAGAGACCCAGTACTTC. Translation gives CASSLVRGAAETQYF.

This clonotype was observed at least ten times. Germline is not matched at one junction end, which may reflect a read error. J is TRBJ2-1 and V is TRBV6-6, with D tentatively TRBD1 (5 bases). Per germline, CDR1 MNHNY and CDR2 SVGAGI (reference sequence). The CDR3 is made up of 11 amino acids. The chain's CDR3 is CASSYGARSHF. CDR3 DNA: TGTGCCAGCAGTTACGGGGCTAGGTCCCATTTC.

J is TRBJ2-2 and V is TRBV27; TRBD1 matches 8 bases. The germline V gene encodes CDR1 MNHEY and CDR2 SMNVEV (reference sequence). V trimming: 3 bases; J trimming: 7 bases; junction bases outside the gene matches: 7. The CDR3 is 15 residues long. The CDR3 loop is CASSLWGQVSGELFF. The CDR3 DNA reads TGTGCCAGCAGTTTGTGGGGACAGGTTAGCGGGGAGCTGTTTTTT.

The genes are TRBV29-1 and TRBJ2-4; D possibly corresponds to TRBD2 (6 bases). Trimming shortened V by 7 bases and J by 8 bases, and 15 bases separated the two germline ends. Germline V CDR1 and CDR2: SQVTM, ANQGSEA. CDR3 length equals 12 residues. CDR3 DNA sequence: TGCAGCGGCGGGGTAGGGATGGACATTCAGTACTTC. It translates to CSGGVGMDIQYF. The full variable domain, completed using reference TRBV29-1 and TRBJ2-4, is SAVISQKPSRDICQRGTSLTIQCQVDSQVTMMFWYRQQPGQSLTLIATANQGSEATYESGFVIDKFPISRPNLTFSTLTVSNMSPEDSSIYLCSGGVGMDIQYFGAGTRLSVL.

This clonotype showed up many times. The chain couples TRBV5-4 to TRBJ2-1, with 9 positions matching TRBD2. CDR3 length: 16 amino acids. Germline CDR1 is SGHNT and CDR2 is YYREEE (reference sequence). Trimming took 3 bases from V and 2 from J; bases not matched to a gene: 6. The CDR3 is CASSSRTSVAYNEQFF. DNA for the CDR3: TGTGCCAGCAGCTCGAGGACTAGCGTGGCCTACAATGAGCAGTTCTTC.

This chain connects TRBV4-3 to TRBJ2-7; 7 nucleotides agree with TRBD1. The germline CDR1 and CDR2 sequences are LGHNA and YSLEER. The ends lost 5 bases at V and 0 bases at J; junction bases unmatched: 7. This CDR3 spans 15 amino acids. CDR3 region: CASSSSWTGSYEQYF. The CDR3 nucleotides are TGCGCCAGCAGCTCAAGTTGGACAGGCTCCTACGAGCAGTACTTC.

The CDR3 region has the DNA TGTGCCAGCAGTTACAGCGGGGGGGACAATGAGCAGTTCTTC. It translates to CASSYSGGDNEQFF. This chain connects TRBV12-3 or TRBV12-4 to TRBJ2-1; 10 nucleotides agree with TRBD2. CDR3 length: 14 residues. V was pared by 4 bases and J by 5 bases, with 2 bases of the junction left unmatched.

This clonotype was detected a few times. This chain joins TRBV7-2 and TRBJ2-7, with a tentative D call TRBD2 (5 bases). Germline CDR1 SGHTA, CDR2 FQGNSA. Trimming removed 8 bases from V and 5 bases from J, with 13 bases in between. The CDR3 consists of 12 residues. CDR3 in DNA: TGTGCCAGCGGAGGACCCCCCAACGAGCAGTACTTC. Translated, it gives CASGGPPNEQYF.

As concerns this clonotype: This may stem from a read error, because a much larger clone lies one nucleotide away. The chain couples TRBV5-1 to TRBJ2-1, with 7 bases aligning to TRBD1. The J call may be mistaken, given a closer DNA end match to TRBJ2-7. Germline loops: CDR1 SGHRS, CDR2 YFSETQ. The CDR3 contains 14 residues. The CDR3 DNA sequence: TGCGCCAGCAGCTTGATCCCGACAGGGAGTGAGCAGTACTTC. This codes for CASSLIPTGSEQYF.

This clonotype appeared many times. V gene TRBV7-6 combines with J gene TRBJ2-7; 10 nucleotides agree with TRBD1. V gave up 1 base and J gave up 3 bases; unmatched junction bases: 3. The CDR3 is 15 residues long. The germline V gene has CDR1 SGHVS and CDR2 FNYEAQ. The CDR3 protein is CASSLVWTGGYEQYF. For the CDR3, the DNA is TGTGCCAGCAGCTTAGTGTGGACAGGGGGCTACGAGCAGTACTTC.

This clonotype was counted many times. V is TRBV5-1 and J is TRBJ1-1; TRBD1 matches 7 bases. Germline V gives CDR1 SGHRS, CDR2 YFSETQ. The length of the CDR3 is 14 residues. V shed 7 bases and J 4 bases; nucleotides not matched to a gene: 10. The CDR3 region is CASQTGTVGTEAFF. The DNA of the CDR3 is TGCGCCAGCCAAACGGGGACAGTCGGCACTGAAGCTTTCTTT.

This clonotype occurred many times. The chain uses TRBV18 and TRBJ2-1; D unresolved. Germline lookup yields CDR1 KGHSH and CDR2 LQKENI. The length of the CDR3 is 15 residues. Trimming removed 1 base from V and 2 bases from J, with 9 bases in between. The CDR3 DNA reads TGTGCCAGCTCACCACTCCGCCAAACCTACAATGAGCAGTTCTTC. The encoded protein is CASSPLRQTYNEQFF. Full variable domain (rest looked up from reference TRBV18 and TRBJ2-1): NAGVMQNPRHLVRRRGQEARLRCSPMKGHSHVYWYRQLPEEGLKFMVYLQKENIIDESGMPKERFSAEFPKEGPSILRIQQVVRGDSAAYFCASSPLRQTYNEQFFGPGTRLTVL.